This T cell receptor (beta chain) was found in a study of blood T cell repertoires in COVID-19 (dated by TCRdb to the early 2020s). Notes on the research overall: The collaborator samples originated in the United States, Italy and Spain and spanned the acute and convalescent phases of COVID-19. The prospective study material was composed of cDNA or gDNA derived from T cells, B-cell-depleted T cells, or PBMCs. The dataset comprised deeply sampled blood TCRbeta repertoires from subjects exposed to, actively infected with, or recovered from COVID-19. The repertoires were made available in a free public database intended to serve as a resource for research on the immune response to SARS-CoV-2. The samples were drawn from two sources: the first 160 participants of the ongoing ImmuneRACE study, and 1,254 subjects contributed by 6 global collaborators. The sample metadata nearly always contained a de-identified subject ID, COVID-19 status, age in years and sex. Where HLA class I and class II types were available, the types were taken from metadata supplied by the sample provider, not from assay-based typing. The research as a whole found: How much clinical and demographic metadata was included differed by source and by participant, and the metadata was provided uncurated.

The CDR3 sequence holds 14 residues, the cysteine and phenylalanine included. Only the CDR3 DNA stays, 42 bases, in frame from base 1. CDR1 and CDR2 are drawn from the germline V gene: SGHRS, YFSETQ. V was cut back by 2 bases and J by 2 bases, leaving a gap of 10 bases between them. In the case of this clone: Its antigen target is currently unknown. There are no base qualities to consult, and no much larger clone falls within one base.

At one collaborating source in Seattle, patients were enrolled during active infection and were followed longitudinally through the course of disease. Each collaborating institution followed its own protocols to collect whole blood in K2EDTA tubes. Collaborator samples were shipped for TCRbeta analysis as frozen whole blood, isolated PBMCs, or DNA extracted from either sample type. The immunoSEQ Assay, a bias-controlled multiplex PCR, was used to amplify TCRbeta CDR3 regions from genomic DNA. Per the original workflow: The number of nucleated cells in each sample was estimated from the amplification of reference gene primers within the assay. Sequence reads were collapsed and filtered to measure the absolute abundance of every unique TCRbeta CDR3 rearrangement. Productive Simpson clonality was computed per sample as the square root of Simpson's diversity index over productive rearrangements. Here the immuneACCESS table is served through TCRdb, limited to in-frame sequences with V and J called. Missing clones are a known gap in these copies; in checked studies unresolved V genes cover under half, and the rest lacks a known reason. Clone size and the V and J calls come from that table; the DNA yielded D and trimming. In all, the sample holds approximately 500,000 clones, and approximately 88% of those were seen once. The top ten clones comprise roughly 7.4% of the sample.

This clonotype was sampled from a woman between 50 and 59 years old with COVID-19, enrolled during active disease. The chain uses TRBV5-1 and TRBJ1-1, with the D gene too uncertain to name. Sequencing input: peripheral blood. The nucleotide sequence reads as follows: TGCGCCAGCAGCTTACAGAGCTTAAACACTGAAGCTTTCTTT. This yields the protein CASSLQSLNTEAFF.